The 22 T cell receptor beta chains presented below share a single source sample, sequenced in a study of PD-L1 blockade in urothelial cancer. The time point was: pretreatment peripheral blood. The table came from immunoSEQ multiplex PCR; TCRdb's copy has only in-frame clones and leaves some out. The sample includes 100,000 to 150,000 clones, 70% to 85% of them seen just once. The specimen was PBMCs, collected around atezolizumab (anti-PD-L1) treatment. Receptors originate from a man aged 45-65 years with urothelial cancer.

The chain carries TRBV6-1 and TRBJ2-5, with 7 bases aligning to TRBD2. The CDR3 length is 11 residues. The V gene end was trimmed by 5 bases and the J gene end by 13 bases; junction bases not matched to a gene: 7. CDR1 is MNHNS and CDR2 is SASEGT in the germline V gene. This CDR3 is CASSSTSWLYF. CDR3 coding DNA: TGTGCCAGCAGTTCGACTAGCTGGCTGTACTTC.

This clone was seen only once. The chain employs TRBV19 and TRBJ2-3, with TRBD2 identical over 10 bases. With 6 bases clipped from V and 0 bases from J, the junction kept 6 bases outside the gene matches. The CDR3 extends over 16 amino acids. Germline CDR1 LNHDA, CDR2 SQIVND (reference sequence). CDR3 residues: CASSPTSGASTDTQYF. The CDR3 DNA is TGTGCCAGTAGCCCAACTAGCGGGGCTAGCACAGATACGCAGTATTTT.

This sequence joins TRBV30 and TRBJ2-7, with TRBD2 matching over 14 bases. The trim removed 5 bases at V and 9 bases at J, leaving 6 bases unmatched. CDR1 is GTSNPN and CDR2 is SVGIG in the germline V gene (reference sequence). This CDR3 is 13 amino acids long. CDR3 sequence (DNA): TGTGCCTGGGGGACTAGCGGGAGTCTGCGGCAGTACTTC. This encodes CAWGTSGSLRQYF.

The chain combines TRBV18 with TRBJ2-5; D perhaps matches TRBD1 (6 bases). CDR1 and CDR2 from the germline V gene are KGHSH and LQKENI. Deletions cut 4 bases from V and 2 bases from J, with 17 bases between. The CDR3 runs 16 residues. The DNA for the CDR3 is TGTGCCAGCTCACGGCCAGGGGAGAGAGGGCAAGAGACCCAGTACTTC. The encoded protein is CASSRPGERGQETQYF.

The chain links TRBV28 to TRBJ2-4; D is uncertain. The CDR3 is 17 amino acids. Germline assignment: CDR1 MDHEN and CDR2 SYDVKM. V shed 3 bases and J shed 0 bases, with 15 bases lying between them. DNA of the CDR3: TGTGCCAGCAGTTTTTATGGTCGGCTAGAAGCCAAAAACATTCAGTACTTC. Residues: CASSFYGRLEAKNIQYF.

The gene calls are TRBV19 and TRBJ2-1; 8 bases agree with TRBD2. The CDR3 runs to 14 residues. J was trimmed by 6 bases and V by 4 bases; bases with no gene match: 5. Germline assignment: CDR1 LNHDA and CDR2 SQIVND (reference sequence). DNA for the CDR3: TGTGCCAGTAGTACCGGGACTAGGGGCAATGAGCAGTTCTTC. Its protein is CASSTGTRGNEQFF.

V is TRBV6-1 and J is TRBJ1-2; D not certain. Germline assignment: CDR1 MNHNS and CDR2 SASEGT. V lost 2 bases to trimming and J lost 8 bases, with 12 bases between them. The CDR3 length is 13 residues. In DNA, the CDR3 is TGTGCCAGCAGTGAAATGCGGGGAGGCGGCTACACCTTC. This sequence encodes CASSEMRGGGYTF.

This sequence joins TRBV4-1 and TRBJ1-1, with D possibly being TRBD1 (5 bases). Germline assignment: CDR1 MGHRA and CDR2 YSYEKL. CDR3 length: 15 amino acids. V was pared by 1 base and J by 1 base, with 10 bases between. CDR3 DNA sequence: TGCGCCAGCAGCCAAGTTGGGGGGGGGAACACTGAAGCTTTCTTT. Its translation: CASSQVGGGNTEAFF.

The V and J genes are TRBV19 and TRBJ2-1, with TRBD2 matching 11 bases. J gave up 0 bases and V 5 bases, and 3 bases lay outside the gene matches. The germline V gene encodes CDR1 LNHDA and CDR2 SQIVND (reference sequence). The CDR3 has 16 amino acids. This chain's CDR3 is CASSLSGRDSYNEQFF. The CDR3 nucleotides read TGTGCCAGTAGTCTTAGCGGGAGGGACTCCTACAATGAGCAGTTCTTC.

This chain joins TRBV5-1 and TRBJ1-6; TRBD1 aligns across 10 bases. The CDR3 is 20 amino acids. Germline assignment: CDR1 SGHRS and CDR2 YFSETQ. V shed 2 bases, J shed 1 base, and the junction held 12 bases outside the gene matches. The CDR3 nucleotides are TGCGCCAGCAGCTTTGGGGTCCCGGGACAGGGGCGATCCTATAATTCACCCCTCCACTTT. Residues: CASSFGVPGQGRSYNSPLHF.

The CDR3 here is CASSLVRDSEAFF. The CDR3, as DNA: TGTGCCAGCAGCTTAGTCAGGGACAGTGAAGCTTTCTTT. This chain joins TRBV11-3 and TRBJ1-1, with 7 bases identical to TRBD1. The CDR3 has 13 amino acids. Trimming at V came to 1 base and at J to 7 bases, leaving 3 bases not matched to a gene. Germline V lookup: CDR1 SGHNT, CDR2 YENEEA. The variable domain in full, with the rest retrieved from reference TRBV11-3 and TRBJ1-1, is EAGVVQSPRYKIIEKKQPVAFWCNPISGHNTLYWYLQNLGQGPELLIRYENEEAVDDSQLPKDRFSAERLKGVDSTLKIQPAELGDSAVYLCASSLVRDSEAFFGQGTRLTVV.

The chain couples TRBV19 to TRBJ1-2, with 7 bases that match TRBD1. Germline CDR1 is LNHDA and CDR2 is SQIVND (reference sequence). V lost 3 bases, J lost 6 bases, and 13 bases stayed unmatched. The CDR3 consists of 16 residues. The CDR3 DNA reads as TGTGCCAGTAGTATTTCATCCCGGCGAGGGGGCCATGGCTACACCTTC. Its translation is CASSISSRRGGHGYTF. Filled out from reference TRBV19 and TRBJ1-2, the complete variable domain reads DGGITQSPKYLFRKEGQNVTLSCEQNLNHDAMYWYRQDPGQGLRLIYYSQIVNDFQKGDIAEGYSVSREKKESFPLTVTSAQKNPTAFYLCASSISSRRGGHGYTFGSGTRLTVV.

The rearrangement uses TRBV4-2 and TRBJ2-7; the match to TRBD2 covers 7 bases. V lost 2 bases and J lost 4; bases outside the gene matches: 17. CDR1 LGHNA and CDR2 YNFKEQ come from the germline V gene. The CDR3 totals 18 residues. CDR3 sequence reads: CASSQRHREDGKSYEQYF. The DNA of the CDR3 is TGTGCCAGCAGCCAACGTCACCGGGAGGACGGAAAATCGTACGAGCAGTACTTC.

The V call is TRBV5-1, the J call TRBJ2-1, with 9 bases fitting TRBD2. Looked up from germline, CDR1 is SGHRS and CDR2 is YFSETQ. This CDR3 region has 18 residues. The junction had 11 bases not matched to a gene; V was cut back by 0 bases and J by 4 bases. CDR3 protein: CASSLGGLREGRYNEQFF. Here the CDR3 DNA reads TGCGCCAGCAGCTTGGGGGGGTTGCGGGAGGGCCGATACAATGAGCAGTTCTTC.

This sequence joins TRBV7-2 and TRBJ2-5; 7 bases line up with TRBD2. Looked up from germline, CDR1 is SGHTA and CDR2 is FQGNSA. The CDR3 extends over 16 amino acids. J was trimmed by 2 bases and V by 0 bases; bases with no gene match: 6. The CDR3 DNA is TGTGCCAGCAGCTTAGCGGGGAGGGGTCAGCAAGAGACCCAGTACTTC. Translating gives CASSLAGRGQQETQYF.

The V and J genes are TRBV15 and TRBJ2-5, with 11 bases fitting TRBD2. CDR3 length: 21 residues. CDR1 LNHNV and CDR2 YYDKDF come from the germline V gene (reference sequence). With V trimmed by 3 bases and J by 2 bases, 20 bases remained unmatched. CDR3 DNA sequence: TGTGCCACCAGCAGGCTTGGGAGACAGGGACCGGGACTAGCGGAACAAGAGACCCAGTACTTC. Translating it yields CATSRLGRQGPGLAEQETQYF.

The chain recombines TRBV28 with TRBJ2-7; D possibly corresponds to TRBD2 (6 bases). The V end was cut by 2 bases, the J end by 3 bases, with 11 bases between. This CDR3 contains 14 residues. The germline CDR1 and CDR2 sequences are MDHEN and SYDVKM. CDR3 sequence reads: CASSLTGAVYEQYF. The CDR3 DNA reads TGTGCCAGCAGTTTAACGGGAGCGGTCTACGAGCAGTACTTC.

The chain uses TRBV5-1 and TRBJ2-5; 8 bases match TRBD1. CDR3 length: 15 residues. The V gene's germline CDR1 is SGHRS and CDR2 YFSETQ. V shed 5 bases and J 3 bases; nucleotides not matched to a gene: 9. The CDR3 loop is CASSLTGGGEETQYF. DNA of the CDR3: TGCGCCAGCAGTCTCACAGGGGGAGGAGAAGAGACCCAGTACTTC.

The rearrangement uses TRBV7-8 and TRBJ1-2; the D gene is possibly TRBD1 (6 bases). The length of the CDR3 is 18 residues. Germline CDR1 is SGHVS and CDR2 is FQNEAQ. Deletions cut 1 base from V and 4 bases from J, with 22 bases between. CDR3 bases: TGTGCCAGCAGCTTAGAACCGGGACAAGGGAGGGGGACCTATGGCTACACCTTC. Its translation: CASSLEPGQGRGTYGYTF.

The gene calls are TRBV28 and TRBJ1-2, with a weak D call TRBD1 (6 bases). This CDR3 has 16 amino acids. Trimming stripped 6 bases from V and 6 bases from J, with 23 bases between. Germline CDR1 and CDR2: MDHEN and SYDVKM. CDR3 residues: CASRVNPGVGFNGYTF. CDR3 nucleotide sequence: TGTGCCAGCAGAGTGAACCCAGGGGTGGGTTTTAATGGCTACACCTTC.

The chain combines TRBV13 with TRBJ2-6; 8 positions match TRBD1. CDR1 and CDR2 (germline): PRHDT, FYEKMQ (reference sequence). The V segment lost 4 bases and the J segment 0 bases; nucleotides outside the gene matches: 8. This CDR3 is built from 18 residues. Here the CDR3 reads CASSSYGTGSSGANVLTF. CDR3 bases: TGTGCCAGCAGCTCATACGGGACAGGTTCCTCTGGGGCCAACGTCCTGACTTTC.

The genes are TRBV5-1 and TRBJ1-2; D is possibly TRBD1 (5 bases). Germline-derived CDR1 and CDR2 are SGHRS and YFSETQ. V was clipped by 4 bases and J by 4 bases, with 20 bases between them. This CDR3 is built from 16 residues. The CDR3 DNA reads as TGCGCCAGCAGCCGAGACGGGGGGTCGGCCATCTATGGCTACACCTTC. Its protein is CASSRDGGSAIYGYTF.